The text below deals with one TCR beta chain. The antigen it recognizes is unknown. No base quality values were provided; no much bigger clone lies one nucleotide off. The donors were healthy, HIV-negative adults with no recently reported acute infections or vaccinations. All donors were Caucasian adults living in Nashville, Tennessee, USA. CD4+ T cells were enriched by magnetic negative selection, after which naive cells were positively selected on CD45RA and the negative fraction was taken as the memory subset. After blood collection by leukapheresis, PBMCs were isolated using Ficoll-Histopaque density gradient centrifugation and then cryopreserved in the vapor phase of liquid nitrogen. Analytical flow cytometry was used to check the purity and quantity of each magnetically sorted T cell population. From each sorted fraction, genomic DNA was isolated and quantified by UV absorbance on a Nanodrop 2000c.

The data were taken from a study of shared clonotypes between healthy human individuals (dated by TCRdb to about 2020). Some background on the complete study: Two women and a few men aged 18 to 49 years were included in the cohort. For each donor, CD4 naive and CD4 memory were each run on three plates, CD8 naive on two plates, and CD8 memory on one plate. To estimate repertoire size and how much clonotype sharing occurs between individuals, the study deeply sequenced the blood TCR repertoires of several healthy adults. To increase sequencing depth and limit assay-specific biases, different laboratories used diverse techniques to prepare libraries and sequence TCR repertoires. Each donor's leukapheresis produced roughly between roughly 0.85 and 9.5 billion PBMCs.

Using the deep immunoSEQ assay, multiplex PCR amplified TCR CDR3 regions from genomic DNA. Extracted genomic DNA from each cell subset was spread evenly across all wells of several immunoSEQ 96-well plates, with each plate serving as a replicate. For sorted subsets, each replicate PCR was loaded with approximately 190 ng genomic DNA, equivalent to about 33,000 T cell genomes. Purified libraries were quantified with a Qubit 3.0 fluorometer, sized on a Bioanalyzer 2100, and re-quantified with the KAPA Library Quantification kit. Every immunoSEQ 96-well plate was sequenced on a dedicated single-read 150-cycle Illumina NextSeq 550 flow cell. The study's own analysis went as follows. Because the immunoSEQ output included only junctional sequences and no quality scores, the filtering could not be the same as the filtering used for full-length reads. To assign V/J genes and CDR3, sequences were annotated using PyIR, a Python wrapper for IgBLAST v1.9, with IMGT germline references. Any read was removed if the V/J assignment was weak (E-value above 1e-6), the CDR3 was missing, or the read contained stop codons, out-of-frame junctions, or ambiguous translated residues. V3J clonotypes were defined as sequences sharing an identical inferred V gene, J gene, and CDR3 amino acid sequence. The percentage overlap between two repertoires was calculated by dividing the number of shared unique clonotypes by the size of the smaller repertoire. RTK rarefaction, the Chao1 estimator, and Recon v2.1 estimates of unobserved clonotypes were used to assess repertoire richness. Generation probabilities were computed with OLGA for all TCRbeta clonotypes obtained by the gDNA method from several donors. TCRdb holds this immuneACCESS table with in-frame rearrangements only. Some clones are missing; in checked studies, unresolved V genes explain under half, and the rest has no known cause. That table supplies the V and J calls and clone size; D and trimming were determined from the DNA. The sample has about 2 million clones on record, 85% to 95% of them singletons. Of the sample, 0.1% to 0.15% falls within the top ten clones.

The full study reports these points: Pairwise subsampling indicated that sequencing depth was expected to affect the degree of clonotype sharing among donors. Rarefaction of sorted-subset datasets indicated incomplete sequencing despite the large sequencing depth. Sharing across several donors was observed for approximately 5% of naive CD4, about 4% of naive CD8, 2.3% of memory CD4, and around 0.4% of memory CD8 clonotypes. Naive subsets generally had larger estimated clonotype richness than memory subsets did. Sampling was restricted to blood, and TCR repertoires in tissue are likely to differ from TCR repertoires in blood. Because the study included only a small number of donors, the genetic and exposure-history diversity represented was limited. Compared with non-shared clonotypes, clonotypes shared by all four sorted-subset donors had higher generation probabilities.

The CDR3, from cysteine to phenylalanine, totals 15 residues. Only the CDR3 portion is preserved as DNA: 45 bases, with reading frame beginning at the first base. Deletion took 6 bases off V and 3 bases off J, with a span of 18 bases between the germline ends. For CDR1 and CDR2, the germline V gene lists MGHDK and SYGVNS. The chain is made from TRBV25-1 and TRBJ2-7, with a tentative D call of TRBD1 or TRBD2, each matching 6 bases. Sequencing was done on a sample of naive CD4+ T cells sorted from blood. According to the study, the label for this sample's cell subset or site signals: CD45RA+ positively selected. This sequence was found in a man aged 18 to 30 in good health. The nucleotide sequence is TGTGCCAGCAGAGACCCCAGGGGAGGAGACTACGAGCAGTACTTC. This sequence encodes CASRDPRGGDYEQYF.